The rows below give T cell receptor beta chains drawn from one sample of a study of blood T cells in healthy people across ages. Via MiXCR, TCRdb re-called the 5' RACE reads, giving one row per CDR3 protein. The data contain roughly 700,000 distinct CDR3 sequences, approximately 31% of them singletons. The material sequenced was blood. These receptors came from a woman of 80 years or more in good health. The CDR3 runs from the conserved cysteine through the conserved F or W. D genes are given only for firm matches. Only some rows state a clone size, as once, few, many or a class for expanded clones.

size: many
V: TRBV5-6
J: TRBJ2-1
D: TRBD2
CDR3: CASSLDLAGGYNEQFF
DNA: TGTGCCAGCAGTTTAGATCTAGCGGGGGGCTACAATGAGCAGTTCTTC

size: once
V: TRBV29-1
J: TRBJ1-2
D: .
CDR3: CSVGSGRINYGYTF
DNA: TGCAGCGTTGGGAGTGGCAGAATAAACTATGGCTACACCTTC

size: .
V: TRBV3-1
J: TRBJ2-3
D: .
CDR3: CASSHRGGTDTQYF
DNA: TGTGCCAGCAGCCACAGGGGCGGCACAGATACGCAGTATTTT

size: many
V: TRBV12-3/TRBV12-4
J: TRBJ2-1
D: TRBD2
CDR3: CASSLLAGVGNEQFF
DNA: TGTGCCAGCAGTTTACTCGCGGGGGTGGGGAATGAGCAGTTCTTC

size: few
V: TRBV6-1
J: TRBJ1-2
D: .
CDR3: CASTRLQNGYTF
DNA: TGTGCCAGCACCAGACTACAGAATGGCTACACCTTC

size: many
V: TRBV10-3
J: TRBJ2-5
D: .
CDR3: CAISESWGADRQETQYF
DNA: TGTGCCATCAGTGAGTCATGGGGGGCCGACAGACAAGAGACCCAGTACTTC

size: many
V: TRBV27
J: TRBJ2-1
D: TRBD1
CDR3: CASSFDRDLYNEQFF
DNA: TGTGCCAGCAGTTTCGACAGGGATCTCTACAATGAGCAGTTCTTC

size: many
V: TRBV28
J: TRBJ2-7
D: .
CDR3: CAASGDIYEQYF
DNA: TGTGCTGCAAGCGGGGACATCTACGAGCAGTACTTC

size: .
V: TRBV24-1
J: TRBJ2-3
D: .
CDR3: CATSMGGLGDTQYF
DNA: TGTGCCACCAGTATGGGGGGATTGGGGGATACGCAGTATTTT

size: many
V: TRBV7-9
J: TRBJ1-4
D: TRBD1
CDR3: CASSRGTERQLFF
DNA: TGTGCCAGCAGCCGTGGGACAGAAAGGCAACTGTTTTTT

size: many
V: TRBV28
J: TRBJ2-1
D: TRBD2
CDR3: CAISTAGAEQFF
DNA: TGTGCCATATCAACAGCGGGGGCCGAGCAGTTCTTC

size: many
V: TRBV12-5
J: TRBJ2-1
D: .
CDR3: CASGAGKSHYNEQFF
DNA: TGTGCTAGTGGGGCGGGGAAGTCCCATTACAATGAGCAGTTCTTC

size: .
V: TRBV7-2
J: TRBJ2-4
D: TRBD2
CDR3: CASSPRGRALGNIQYF
DNA: TGTGCCAGCAGCCCTCGGGGGAGGGCTTTGGGAAACATTCAGTACTTC

size: many
V: TRBV20-1
J: TRBJ2-3
D: .
CDR3: CSAAQGNTQYF
DNA: TGCAGTGCCGCCCAGGGAAATACGCAGTATTTT

size: many
V: TRBV5-6
J: TRBJ2-7
D: .
CDR3: CASSLYPRDHEQYF
DNA: TGTGCCAGCAGCTTGTACCCTAGAGACCACGAGCAGTACTTC

size: many
V: TRBV5-8
J: TRBJ2-5
D: .
CDR3: CASRARDTQETQYF
DNA: TGTGCCAGCAGGGCTAGGGACACCCAAGAGACCCAGTACTTC

size: .
V: TRBV7-8
J: TRBJ2-7
D: .
CDR3: CASSLAGGIAEQYF
DNA: TGTGCCAGCAGCTTAGCGGGCGGGATCGCCGAGCAGTACTTC

size: .
V: TRBV19
J: TRBJ1-2
D: TRBD1
CDR3: CASSPGTDGYTF
DNA: TGTGCCAGTAGCCCCGGGACAGATGGCTACACCTTC

size: .
V: TRBV9
J: TRBJ2-7
D: TRBD2
CDR3: CASSVSGLAGYEQYF
DNA: TGTGCCAGCAGCGTATCGGGACTAGCGGGTTACGAGCAGTACTTC

size: many
V: TRBV7-2
J: TRBJ1-1
D: TRBD1
CDR3: CASSRTGGAGDTEAFF
DNA: TGTGCCAGCAGCCGGACAGGGGGCGCGGGGGACACTGAAGCTTTCTTT

size: many
V: TRBV10-3
J: TRBJ2-5
D: .
CDR3: CAISSPVGGFGETQYF
DNA: TGTGCCATCAGTTCGCCGGTGGGGGGCTTCGGTGAGACCCAGTACTTC

size: many
V: TRBV5-1
J: TRBJ2-1
D: TRBD1
CDR3: CASGTGAVNEQFF
DNA: TGCGCCAGCGGGACAGGGGCGGTTAATGAGCAGTTCTTC

size: many
V: TRBV9
J: TRBJ1-2
D: .
CDR3: CASSVGGVYGYTF
DNA: TGTGCCAGCAGCGTTGGGGGGGTCTATGGCTACACCTTC

size: many
V: TRBV9
J: TRBJ2-1
D: TRBD1
CDR3: CASSVGTGNEQFF
DNA: TGTGCCAGCAGCGTCGGGACAGGGAATGAGCAGTTCTTC

size: few
V: TRBV19
J: TRBJ2-5
D: .
CDR3: CASNPSPPKQETQYF
DNA: TGTGCCAGTAATCCTAGCCCTCCAAAACAAGAGACCCAGTACTTC

size: few
V: TRBV4-2
J: TRBJ1-4
D: TRBD1
CDR3: CASSKARTGFANEKLFF
DNA: TGTGCCAGCAGCAAAGCCCGGACAGGGTTTGCTAATGAAAAACTGTTTTTT

size: many
V: TRBV4-3
J: TRBJ1-2
D: TRBD1
CDR3: CASSQLGNRGNYGYTF
DNA: TGCGCCAGCAGCCAACTAGGAAACAGGGGAAACTATGGCTACACCTTC

size: .
V: TRBV30
J: TRBJ1-4
D: TRBD1
CDR3: CAWRQGESEKLFF
DNA: TGTGCCTGGCGACAGGGGGAATCTGAAAAACTGTTTTTT

size: .
V: TRBV7-2
J: TRBJ1-1
D: .
CDR3: CAGSPPGGSTEAFF
DNA: TGTGCCGGCAGCCCCCCGGGGGGTAGTACTGAAGCTTTCTTT

size: many
V: TRBV6-2/TRBV6-3
J: TRBJ2-7
D: .
CDR3: CASISRTYEQYF
DNA: TGTGCCAGCATTAGCAGGACCTACGAGCAGTACTTC

size: many
V: TRBV18
J: TRBJ2-3
D: .
CDR3: CASSPRGLLDTQYF
DNA: TGTGCCAGCTCACCACGAGGCCTACTTGATACGCAGTATTTT

size: many
V: TRBV12-3/TRBV12-4
J: TRBJ1-5
D: TRBD1
CDR3: CASSTGTDNQPQHF
DNA: TGTGCCAGCAGTACCGGGACAGACAATCAGCCCCAGCATTTT

size: many
V: TRBV19
J: TRBJ2-1
D: .
CDR3: CASRNNRARDNEQFF
DNA: TGTGCCAGTAGAAACAACAGGGCTCGTGACAATGAGCAGTTCTTC

size: many
V: TRBV12-3/TRBV12-4
J: TRBJ1-5
D: .
CDR3: CASSTHGGGNQPQHF
DNA: TGTGCCAGCAGCACACACGGAGGGGGCAATCAGCCCCAGCATTTT

size: few
V: TRBV5-1
J: TRBJ1-4
D: .
CDR3: CASTPGGGQNEKLFF
DNA: TGCGCCAGCACCCCCGGTGGGGGCCAGAATGAAAAACTGTTTTTT

size: once
V: TRBV7-2
J: TRBJ2-5
D: TRBD2
CDR3: CASSLSLDGGGQETQYF
DNA: TGTGCCAGCAGCTTATCTCTTGACGGGGGGGGGCAAGAGACCCAGTACTTC

size: many
V: TRBV29-1
J: TRBJ2-7
D: TRBD1
CDR3: CSVAYRGSTYEQYF
DNA: TGCAGCGTCGCGTACAGGGGATCCACCTACGAGCAGTACTTC

size: .
V: TRBV20-1
J: TRBJ2-3
D: TRBD1
CDR3: CSAGGRGGASDTQYF
DNA: TGCAGTGCAGGGGGCCGAGGGGGCGCCTCAGATACGCAGTATTTT

size: .
V: TRBV7-9
J: TRBJ2-7
D: .
CDR3: CASSLFAGTLTYEQYF
DNA: TGTGCCAGCAGCTTATTTGCCGGGACATTGACCTACGAGCAGTACTTC

size: many
V: TRBV12-5
J: TRBJ2-7
D: TRBD1
CDR3: CASGLAGTGTYEQYF
DNA: TGTGCTAGTGGTTTGGCCGGGACAGGGACTTACGAGCAGTACTTC